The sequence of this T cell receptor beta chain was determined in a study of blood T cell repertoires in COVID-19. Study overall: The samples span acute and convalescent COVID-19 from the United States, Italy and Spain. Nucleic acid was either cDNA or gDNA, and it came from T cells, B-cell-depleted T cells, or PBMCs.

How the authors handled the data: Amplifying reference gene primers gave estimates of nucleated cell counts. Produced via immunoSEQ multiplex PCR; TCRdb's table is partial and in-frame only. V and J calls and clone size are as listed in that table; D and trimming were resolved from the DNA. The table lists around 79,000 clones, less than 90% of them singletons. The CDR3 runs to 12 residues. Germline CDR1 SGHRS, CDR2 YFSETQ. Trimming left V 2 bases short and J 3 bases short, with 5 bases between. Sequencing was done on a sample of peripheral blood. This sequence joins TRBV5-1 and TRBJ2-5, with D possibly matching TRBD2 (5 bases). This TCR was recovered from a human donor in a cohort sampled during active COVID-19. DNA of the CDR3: TGCGCCAGCAGCTTCGGGGAAGAGACCCAGTACTTC. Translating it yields CASSFGEETQYF.